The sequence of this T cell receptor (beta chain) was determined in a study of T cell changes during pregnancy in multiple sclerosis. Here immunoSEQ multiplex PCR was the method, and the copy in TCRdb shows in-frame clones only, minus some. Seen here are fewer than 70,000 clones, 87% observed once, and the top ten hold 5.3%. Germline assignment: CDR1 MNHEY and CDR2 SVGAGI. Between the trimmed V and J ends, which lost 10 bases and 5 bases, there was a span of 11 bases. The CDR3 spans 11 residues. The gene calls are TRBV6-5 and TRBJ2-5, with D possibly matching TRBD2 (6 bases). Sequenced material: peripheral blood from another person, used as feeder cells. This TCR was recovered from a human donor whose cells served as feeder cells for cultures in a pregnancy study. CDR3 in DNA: TGTGCCACGGGGGAAGCCGAGACCCAGTACTTC. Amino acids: CATGEAETQYF.